This record covers a single T cell receptor (beta chain). Its antigen is still unknown. As the method for making TCR beta libraries, quantitative 5'-RACE with molecular barcodes was used. One entry per CDR3 protein, called by TCRdb with MiXCR from the 5' RACE reads. The table records approximately 140,000 distinct CDR3 sequences, roughly 9% of them present only once. This entry belongs to a study of CD8 T cells in ankylosing spondylitis. Study-level findings and limits: Made up of 7 to 9 highly homologous variants, a TCR beta motif appeared characteristic of ankylosing spondylitis blood.

Sample: blood, either unsorted or a sorted T cell fraction (not recorded which). The TCR comes from a male donor with ankylosing spondylitis or in good health (not recorded which).

The CDR3, as DNA: TGTGCCAGCAGCCGTGGACAGGGTCGGAATGAGCAGTTCTTC. This encodes CASSRGQGRNEQFF. J is TRBJ2-1 and V is TRBV5-6, with TRBD1 matching 8 bases. The CDR3 contains 14 residues. J was trimmed by 7 bases and V by 4 bases; bases with no gene match: 7. The germline V gene encodes CDR1 SGHDT and CDR2 YYEEEE.